This T cell receptor (beta chain) originates from a study of blood T cell repertoires in COVID-19. Generated by immunoSEQ multiplex PCR, the TCRdb table keeps only in-frame clones and is missing some. In the table there are under 300,000 clones, roughly 82% of which are singletons. The CDR3 covers 16 residues. Germline CDR1 and CDR2: KGHSH and LQKENI. The V gene end was trimmed by 2 bases and the J gene end by 7 bases; junction bases not matched to a gene: 8. V usage is TRBV18 and J usage is TRBJ2-1; 10 bases are shared with TRBD2. The sequencing sample was made of peripheral blood. This receptor was identified in a woman older than 75 with active or convalescent COVID-19. The CDR3 loop reads CASSPKSASGRNEQFF. The CDR3 DNA reads as TGTGCCAGCTCACCAAAGTCGGCTAGCGGGAGAAATGAGCAGTTCTTC.